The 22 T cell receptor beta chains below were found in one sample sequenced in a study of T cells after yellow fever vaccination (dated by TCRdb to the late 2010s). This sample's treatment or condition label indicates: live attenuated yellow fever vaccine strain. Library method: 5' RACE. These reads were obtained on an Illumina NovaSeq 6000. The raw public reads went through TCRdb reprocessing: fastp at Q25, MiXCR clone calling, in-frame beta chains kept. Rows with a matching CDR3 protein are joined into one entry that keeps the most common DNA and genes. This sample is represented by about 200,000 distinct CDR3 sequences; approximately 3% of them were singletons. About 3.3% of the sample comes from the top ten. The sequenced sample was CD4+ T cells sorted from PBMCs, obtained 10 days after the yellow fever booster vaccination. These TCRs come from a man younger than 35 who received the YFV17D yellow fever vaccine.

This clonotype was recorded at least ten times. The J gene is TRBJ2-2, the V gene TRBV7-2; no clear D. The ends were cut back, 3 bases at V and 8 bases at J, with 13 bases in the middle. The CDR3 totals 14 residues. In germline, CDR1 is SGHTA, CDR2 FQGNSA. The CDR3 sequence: CASSLDRASGELFF. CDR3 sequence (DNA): TGTGCCAGCAGCTTGGATCGGGCCTCAGGGGAGCTGTTTTTT.

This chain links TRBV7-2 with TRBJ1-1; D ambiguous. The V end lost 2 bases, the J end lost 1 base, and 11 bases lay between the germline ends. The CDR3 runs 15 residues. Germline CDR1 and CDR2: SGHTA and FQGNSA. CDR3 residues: CASSLYRLGNTEAFF. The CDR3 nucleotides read TGTGCCAGCAGCTTATATCGGCTAGGGAACACTGAAGCTTTCTTT.

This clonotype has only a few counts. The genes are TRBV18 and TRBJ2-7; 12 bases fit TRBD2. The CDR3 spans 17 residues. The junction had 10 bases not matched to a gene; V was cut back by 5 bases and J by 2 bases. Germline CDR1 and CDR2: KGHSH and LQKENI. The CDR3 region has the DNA TGTGCCAGCTCATCGACTAGCGGGGGAAGTGGGCCCTACGAGCAGTACTTC. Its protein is CASSSTSGGSGPYEQYF.

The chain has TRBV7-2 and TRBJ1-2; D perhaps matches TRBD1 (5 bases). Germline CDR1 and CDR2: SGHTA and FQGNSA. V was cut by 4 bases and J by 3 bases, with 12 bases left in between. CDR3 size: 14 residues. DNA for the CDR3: TGTGCCAGCAGCTCATCCTCGACAGACTATGGCTACACCTTC. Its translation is CASSSSSTDYGYTF. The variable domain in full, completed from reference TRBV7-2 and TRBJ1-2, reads GAGVSQSPSNKVTEKGKDVELRCDPISGHTALYWYRQSLGQGLEFLIYFQGNSAPDKSGLPSDRFSAERTGGSVSTLTIQRTQQEDSAVYLCASSSSSTDYGYTFGSGTRLTVV.

The CDR3 region is CASSQEGGRGLEKLFF. The CDR3 DNA is TGTGCCAGCAGCCAAGAAGGGGGCAGGGGGCTCGAAAAACTGTTTTTT. The chain uses TRBV4-2 and TRBJ1-4, with 8 bases that match TRBD1. CDR1 is LGHNA, CDR2 YNFKEQ, per germline. The V segment lost 0 bases and the J segment 8 bases; nucleotides outside the gene matches: 8. The CDR3 has 16 residues.

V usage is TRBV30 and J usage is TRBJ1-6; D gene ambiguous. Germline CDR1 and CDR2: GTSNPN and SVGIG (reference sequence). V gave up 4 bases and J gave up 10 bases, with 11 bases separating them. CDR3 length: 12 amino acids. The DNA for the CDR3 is TGTGCCTGGAACGGGATCCAATCACCCCTCCACTTT. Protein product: CAWNGIQSPLHF.

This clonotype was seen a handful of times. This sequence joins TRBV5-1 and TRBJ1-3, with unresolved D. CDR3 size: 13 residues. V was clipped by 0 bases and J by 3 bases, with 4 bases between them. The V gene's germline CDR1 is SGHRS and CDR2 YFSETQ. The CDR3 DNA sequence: TGCGCCAGCAGCTTGGTTCTTGGAAACACCATATATTTT. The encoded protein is CASSLVLGNTIYF.

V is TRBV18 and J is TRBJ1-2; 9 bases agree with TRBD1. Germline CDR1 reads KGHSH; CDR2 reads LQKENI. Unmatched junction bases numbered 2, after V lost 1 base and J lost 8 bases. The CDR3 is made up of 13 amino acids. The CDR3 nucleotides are TGTGCCAGCTCACCACGGACAGGGGAAGGCTACACCTTC. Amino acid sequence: CASSPRTGEGYTF.

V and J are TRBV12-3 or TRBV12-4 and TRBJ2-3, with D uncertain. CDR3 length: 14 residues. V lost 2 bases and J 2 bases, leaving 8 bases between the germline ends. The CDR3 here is CASSLLGITDTQYF. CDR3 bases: TGTGCCAGCAGTTTATTAGGGATCACAGATACGCAGTATTTT.

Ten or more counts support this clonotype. The CDR3 DNA reads as TGTGCCAGTAGTCCGGACAGGGTCTATGGCTACACCTTC. Residues: CASSPDRVYGYTF. The rearrangement links TRBV19 to TRBJ1-2, with 8 positions matching TRBD1. V lost 5 bases and J lost 4; bases outside the gene matches: 3. CDR1 and CDR2 (germline): LNHDA, SQIVND (reference sequence). The CDR3 is 13 residues long.

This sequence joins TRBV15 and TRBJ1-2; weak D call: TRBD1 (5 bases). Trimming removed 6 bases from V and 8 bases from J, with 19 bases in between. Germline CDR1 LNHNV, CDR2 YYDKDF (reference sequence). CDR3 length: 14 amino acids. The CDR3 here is CATRNPGLDFGYTF. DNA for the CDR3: TGTGCCACCAGGAATCCGGGACTAGATTTCGGCTACACCTTC.

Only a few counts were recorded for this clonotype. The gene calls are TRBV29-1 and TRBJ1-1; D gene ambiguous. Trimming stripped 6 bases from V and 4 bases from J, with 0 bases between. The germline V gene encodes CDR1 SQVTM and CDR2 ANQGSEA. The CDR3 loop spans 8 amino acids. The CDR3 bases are TGCAGCGTCACTGAAGCTTTCTTT. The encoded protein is CSVTEAFF. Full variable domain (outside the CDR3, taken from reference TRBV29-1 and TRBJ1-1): SAVISQKPSRDICQRGTSLTIQCQVDSQVTMMFWYRQQPGQSLTLIATANQGSEATYESGFVIDKFPISRPNLTFSTLTVSNMSPEDSSIYLCSVTEAFFGQGTRLTVV.

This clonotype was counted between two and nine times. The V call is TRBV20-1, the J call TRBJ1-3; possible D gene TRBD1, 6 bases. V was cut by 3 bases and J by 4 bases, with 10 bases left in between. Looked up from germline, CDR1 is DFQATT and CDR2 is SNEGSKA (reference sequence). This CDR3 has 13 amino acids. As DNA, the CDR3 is TGCAGTGCTAGTGCGACAGGAGGAAACACCATATATTTT. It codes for CSASATGGNTIYF.

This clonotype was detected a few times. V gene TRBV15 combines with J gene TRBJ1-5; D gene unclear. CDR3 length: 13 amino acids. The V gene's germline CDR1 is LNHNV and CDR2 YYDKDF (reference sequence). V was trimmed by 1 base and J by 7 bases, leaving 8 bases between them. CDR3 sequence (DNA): TGTGCCACCAGCAGAGGAGATGGGCAGCCCCAGCATTTT. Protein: CATSRGDGQPQHF.

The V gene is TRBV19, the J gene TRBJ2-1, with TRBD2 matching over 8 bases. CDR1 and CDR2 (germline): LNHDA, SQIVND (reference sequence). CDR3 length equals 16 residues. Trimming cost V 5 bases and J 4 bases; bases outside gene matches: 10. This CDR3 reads CASSGRGGAIYNEQFF. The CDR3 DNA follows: TGTGCCAGTAGTGGCCGGGGGGGTGCCATTTACAATGAGCAGTTCTTC.

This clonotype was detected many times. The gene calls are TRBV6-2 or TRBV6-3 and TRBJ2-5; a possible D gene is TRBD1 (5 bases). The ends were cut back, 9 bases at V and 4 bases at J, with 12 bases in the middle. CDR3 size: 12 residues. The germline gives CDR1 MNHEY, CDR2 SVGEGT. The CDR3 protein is CARKAGPETQYF. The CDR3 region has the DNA TGTGCCAGAAAGGCAGGGCCAGAGACCCAGTACTTC.

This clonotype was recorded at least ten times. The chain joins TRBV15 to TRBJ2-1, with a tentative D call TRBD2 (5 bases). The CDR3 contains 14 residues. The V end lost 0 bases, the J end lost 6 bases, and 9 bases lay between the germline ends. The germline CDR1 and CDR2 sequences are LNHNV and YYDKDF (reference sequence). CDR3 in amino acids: CATSRDTGINEQFF. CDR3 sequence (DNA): TGTGCCACCAGCAGAGATACCGGGATCAATGAGCAGTTCTTC.

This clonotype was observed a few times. The DNA of the CDR3 is TGCGCCAGCAGCCCGAACAGGGCTCTCTATGGCTACACCTTC. Amino acids: CASSPNRALYGYTF. The chain couples TRBV5-1 to TRBJ1-2; a weak D match, TRBD1 (6 bases). The CDR3 spans 14 residues. Trimming stripped 4 bases from V and 4 bases from J, with 14 bases between. Germline V CDR1 and CDR2: SGHRS, YFSETQ.

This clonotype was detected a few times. CDR3 coding DNA: TGCGCCAGCAGCTCCAGGACAGGGGGCCTCACCGGGGAGCTGTTTTTT. Its translation is CASSSRTGGLTGELFF. The V call is TRBV5-1, the J call TRBJ2-2; 11 positions agree with TRBD1. V lost 3 bases and J lost 4; bases outside the gene matches: 5. Germline V gene lookup returns CDR1 SGHRS and CDR2 YFSETQ. CDR3 length: 16 residues.

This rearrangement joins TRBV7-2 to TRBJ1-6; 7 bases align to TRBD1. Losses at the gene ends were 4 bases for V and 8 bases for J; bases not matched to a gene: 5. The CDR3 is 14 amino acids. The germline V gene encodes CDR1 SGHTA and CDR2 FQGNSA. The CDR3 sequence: CASSWDRPYSPLHF. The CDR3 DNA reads TGTGCCAGCAGCTGGGACAGACCCTATTCACCCCTCCACTTT.

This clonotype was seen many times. The CDR3 region has the DNA TGTGCCAGCAGTTTGGACAATAACTATGGCTACACCTTC. This sequence encodes CASSLDNNYGYTF. This chain uses TRBV12-3 or TRBV12-4 with TRBJ1-2, with D perhaps TRBD1 (5 bases). Trimming left V 3 bases short and J 1 base short, with 6 bases between. CDR3 size: 13 residues.

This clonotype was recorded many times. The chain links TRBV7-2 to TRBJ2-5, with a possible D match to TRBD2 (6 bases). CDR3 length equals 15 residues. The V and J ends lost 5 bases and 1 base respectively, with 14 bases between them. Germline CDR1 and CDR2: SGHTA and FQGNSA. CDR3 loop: CASSLATSTQETQYF. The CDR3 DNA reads TGTGCCAGCAGCCTCGCAACTAGCACCCAAGAGACCCAGTACTTC. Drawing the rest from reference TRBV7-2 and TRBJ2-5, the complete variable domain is GAGVSQSPSNKVTEKGKDVELRCDPISGHTALYWYRQSLGQGLEFLIYFQGNSAPDKSGLPSDRFSAERTGGSVSTLTIQRTQQEDSAVYLCASSLATSTQETQYFGPGTRLLVL.